The clone carrying this TCR beta chain was seen ten or more times. TCRdb reanalysed the 5' RACE reads using MiXCR and keeps one entry per CDR3 protein. The sample contains 71,000 or so distinct CDR3 sequences, approximately 5% of which appear only once. The sample belongs to a study of neurological immune-mediated disorders. The germline V and J ends were trimmed by 2 bases and 6 bases, with 10 bases remaining between them. Germline CDR1 and CDR2: SGHTA and FQGNSA. CDR3 length equals 13 residues. Sequencing used PBMCs. The TCR sequence derives from a young woman with multiple sclerosis. This chain connects TRBV7-2 to TRBJ1-1; D is undetermined. CDR3 amino acids: CASSLFLGAEAFF. In DNA form, the CDR3 reads TGTGCCAGCAGCTTATTTTTGGGAGCTGAAGCTTTCTTT.